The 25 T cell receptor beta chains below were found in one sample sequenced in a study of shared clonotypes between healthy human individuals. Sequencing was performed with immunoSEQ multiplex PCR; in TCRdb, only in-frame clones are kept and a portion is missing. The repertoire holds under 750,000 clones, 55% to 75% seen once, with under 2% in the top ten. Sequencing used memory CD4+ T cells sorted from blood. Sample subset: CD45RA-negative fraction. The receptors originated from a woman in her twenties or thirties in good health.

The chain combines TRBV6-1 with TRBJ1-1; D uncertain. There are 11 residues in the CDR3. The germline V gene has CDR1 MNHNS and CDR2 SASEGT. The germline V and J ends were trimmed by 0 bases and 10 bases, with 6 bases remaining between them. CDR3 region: CASSEAVGAFF. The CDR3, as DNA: TGTGCCAGCAGTGAAGCGGTAGGAGCTTTCTTT.

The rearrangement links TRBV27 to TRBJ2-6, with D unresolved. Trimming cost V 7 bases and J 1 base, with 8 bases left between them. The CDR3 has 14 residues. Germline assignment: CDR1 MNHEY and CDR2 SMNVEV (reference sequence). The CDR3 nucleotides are TGTGCCAGCAAAACCCCGTCTGGGGCCAACGTCCTGACTTTC. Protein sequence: CASKTPSGANVLTF. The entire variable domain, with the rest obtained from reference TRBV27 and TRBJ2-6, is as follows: EAQVTQNPRYLITVTGKKLTVTCSQNMNHEYMSWYRQDPGLGLRQIYYSMNVEVTDKGDVPEGYKVSRKEKRNFPLILESPSPNQTSLYFCASKTPSGANVLTFGAGSRLTVL.

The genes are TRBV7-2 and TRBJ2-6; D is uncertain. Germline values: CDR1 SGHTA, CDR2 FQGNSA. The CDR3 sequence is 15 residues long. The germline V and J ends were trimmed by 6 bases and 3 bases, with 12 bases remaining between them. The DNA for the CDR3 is TGTGCCAGCAGTTCTCCCATGGGTGGGGCCAACGTCCTGACTTTC. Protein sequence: CASSSPMGGANVLTF.

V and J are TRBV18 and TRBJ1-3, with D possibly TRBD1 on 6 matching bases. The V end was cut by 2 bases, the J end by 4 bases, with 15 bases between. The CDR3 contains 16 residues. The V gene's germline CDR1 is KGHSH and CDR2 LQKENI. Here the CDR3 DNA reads TGTGCCAGCTCACCAGGGCAGGGGCCACCCGGAAACACCATATATTTT. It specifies CASSPGQGPPGNTIYF.

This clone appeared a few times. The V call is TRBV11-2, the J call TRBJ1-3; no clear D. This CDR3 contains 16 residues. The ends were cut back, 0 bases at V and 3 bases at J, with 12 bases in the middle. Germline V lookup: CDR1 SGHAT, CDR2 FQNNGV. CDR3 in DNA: TGTGCCAGCAGCTTAGATCTCAGGCTGGGTGGAAACACCATATATTTT. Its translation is CASSLDLRLGGNTIYF.

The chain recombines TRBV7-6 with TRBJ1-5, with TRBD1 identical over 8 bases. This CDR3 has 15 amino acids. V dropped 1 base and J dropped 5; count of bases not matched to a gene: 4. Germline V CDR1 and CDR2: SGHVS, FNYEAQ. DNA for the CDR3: TGTGCCAGCAGCTTAGAAGCAGGGGGCTATCAGCCCCAGCATTTT. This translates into CASSLEAGGYQPQHF.

The CDR3 DNA is TGTGCCAGCAGTTTGACAGGGGGCATAGGCTACGAGCAGTACTTC. Translating it yields CASSLTGGIGYEQYF. The chain joins TRBV28 to TRBJ2-7, with 10 positions matching TRBD1. The CDR3 loop spans 15 amino acids. Germline-derived CDR1 and CDR2 are MDHEN and SYDVKM. After removal of 3 bases from V and 3 bases from J, the junction contained 5 bases not matched to a gene.

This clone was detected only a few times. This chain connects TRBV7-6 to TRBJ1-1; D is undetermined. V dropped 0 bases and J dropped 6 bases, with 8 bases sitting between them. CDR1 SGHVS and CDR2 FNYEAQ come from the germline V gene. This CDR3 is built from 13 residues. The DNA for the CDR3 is TGTGCCAGCAGCTTAGCGTTTGGGGCTGAAGCTTTCTTT. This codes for CASSLAFGAEAFF. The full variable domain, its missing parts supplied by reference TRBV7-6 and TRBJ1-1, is GAGVSQSPRYKVTKRGQDVALRCDPISGHVSLYWYRQALGQGPEFLTYFNYEAQQDKSGLPNDRFSAERPEGSISTLTIQRTEQRDSAMYRCASSLAFGAEAFFGQGTRLTVV.

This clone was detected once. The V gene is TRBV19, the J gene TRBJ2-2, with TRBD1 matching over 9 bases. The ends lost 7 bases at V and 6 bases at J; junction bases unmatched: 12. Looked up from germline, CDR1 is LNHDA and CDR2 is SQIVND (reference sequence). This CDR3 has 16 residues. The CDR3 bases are TGTGCCAGTACCATAGGACAGGGGCAGAAACCCGGGGAGCTGTTTTTT. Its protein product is CASTIGQGQKPGELFF.

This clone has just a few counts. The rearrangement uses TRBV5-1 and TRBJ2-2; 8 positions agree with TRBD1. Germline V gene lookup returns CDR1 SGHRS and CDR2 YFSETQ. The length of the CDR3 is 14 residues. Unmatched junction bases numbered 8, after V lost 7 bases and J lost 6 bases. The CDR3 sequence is CASETGGSPGELFF. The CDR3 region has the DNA TGCGCCAGCGAAACAGGGGGGAGTCCCGGGGAGCTGTTTTTT. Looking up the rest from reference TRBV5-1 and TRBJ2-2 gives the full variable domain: KAGVTQTPRYLIKTRGQQVTLSCSPISGHRSVSWYQQTPGQGLQFLFEYFSETQRNKGNFPGRFSGRQFSNSRSEMNVSTLELGDSALYLCASETGGSPGELFFGEGSRLTVL.

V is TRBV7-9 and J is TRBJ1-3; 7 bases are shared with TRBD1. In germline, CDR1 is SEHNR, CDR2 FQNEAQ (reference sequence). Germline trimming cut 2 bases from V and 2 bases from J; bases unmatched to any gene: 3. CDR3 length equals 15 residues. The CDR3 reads CASSLIQGAGNTIYF. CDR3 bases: TGTGCCAGCAGCTTAATCCAGGGGGCTGGAAACACCATATATTTT.

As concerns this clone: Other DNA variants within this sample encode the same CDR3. Here the CDR3 reads CASSQVANEQFF. In DNA, the CDR3 is TGCGCCAGCAGCCAAGTCGCGAATGAGCAGTTCTTC. The V and J genes are TRBV4-1 and TRBJ2-1, with D uncertain. Germline CDR1 reads MGHRA; CDR2 reads YSYEKL. The CDR3 runs 12 residues. Trimming stripped 1 base from V and 7 bases from J, with 5 bases between.

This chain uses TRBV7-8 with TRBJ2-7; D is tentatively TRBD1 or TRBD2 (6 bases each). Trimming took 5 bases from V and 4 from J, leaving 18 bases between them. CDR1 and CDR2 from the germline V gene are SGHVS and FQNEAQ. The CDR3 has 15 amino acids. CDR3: CASSPFRGRIYEQYF. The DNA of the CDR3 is TGTGCCAGCAGCCCCTTTAGGGGGAGGATATACGAGCAGTACTTC.

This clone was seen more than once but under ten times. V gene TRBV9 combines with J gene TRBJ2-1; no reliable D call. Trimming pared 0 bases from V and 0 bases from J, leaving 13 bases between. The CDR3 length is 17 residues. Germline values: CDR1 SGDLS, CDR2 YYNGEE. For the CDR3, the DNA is TGTGCCAGCAGCGTAGCTTTTGGGGTATCCTCCTACAATGAGCAGTTCTTC. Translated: CASSVAFGVSSYNEQFF.

This CDR3 reads CASRKDTGGNQPQHF. Written as DNA, the CDR3 is TGTGCCAGTAGGAAAGATACAGGGGGCAATCAGCCCCAGCATTTT. This rearrangement joins TRBV19 to TRBJ1-5; TRBD1 aligns across 7 bases. V lost 6 bases to trimming and J lost 2 bases; unmatched junction nucleotides: 7. CDR1 and CDR2 (germline): LNHDA, SQIVND (reference sequence). CDR3 length equals 15 residues. The entire variable domain, with the rest obtained from reference TRBV19 and TRBJ1-5, is as follows: DGGITQSPKYLFRKEGQNVTLSCEQNLNHDAMYWYRQDPGQGLRLIYYSQIVNDFQKGDIAEGYSVSREKKESFPLTVTSAQKNPTAFYLCASRKDTGGNQPQHFGDGTRLSIL.

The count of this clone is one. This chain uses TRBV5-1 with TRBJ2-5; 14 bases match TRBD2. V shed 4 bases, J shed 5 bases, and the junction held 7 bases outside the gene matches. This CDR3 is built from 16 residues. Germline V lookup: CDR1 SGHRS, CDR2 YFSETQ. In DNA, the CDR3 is TGCGCCAGCAGCCCCGGGACTAGCGGGAGAATCGAGACCCAGTACTTC. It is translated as CASSPGTSGRIETQYF.

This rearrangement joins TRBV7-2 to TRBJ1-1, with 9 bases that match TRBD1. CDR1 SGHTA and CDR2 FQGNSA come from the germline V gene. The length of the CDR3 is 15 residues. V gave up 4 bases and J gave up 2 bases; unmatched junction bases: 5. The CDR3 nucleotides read TGTGCCAGCAGCTCCTCGGACAGGGGTAACACTGAAGCTTTCTTT. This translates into CASSSSDRGNTEAFF.

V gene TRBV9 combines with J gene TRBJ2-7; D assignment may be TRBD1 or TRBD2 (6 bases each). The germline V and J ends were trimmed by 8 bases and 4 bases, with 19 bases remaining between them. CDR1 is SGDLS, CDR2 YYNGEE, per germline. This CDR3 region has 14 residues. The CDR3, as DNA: TGTGCCAGAACCGGAGTACAGGGAGGATACGAGCAGTACTTC. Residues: CARTGVQGGYEQYF. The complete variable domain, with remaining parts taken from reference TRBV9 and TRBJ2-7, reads DSGVTQTPKHLITATGQRVTLRCSPRSGDLSVYWYQQSLDQGLQFLIQYYNGEERAKGNILERFSAQQFPDLHSELNLSSLELGDSALYFCARTGVQGGYEQYFGPGTRLTVT.

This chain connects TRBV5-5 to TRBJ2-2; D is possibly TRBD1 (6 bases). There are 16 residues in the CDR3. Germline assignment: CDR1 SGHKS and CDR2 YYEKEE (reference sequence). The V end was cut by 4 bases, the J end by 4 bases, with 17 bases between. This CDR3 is CASSPAQGLTTGELFF. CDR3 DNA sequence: TGTGCCAGCAGCCCAGCTCAGGGGCTGACCACCGGGGAGCTGTTTTTT.

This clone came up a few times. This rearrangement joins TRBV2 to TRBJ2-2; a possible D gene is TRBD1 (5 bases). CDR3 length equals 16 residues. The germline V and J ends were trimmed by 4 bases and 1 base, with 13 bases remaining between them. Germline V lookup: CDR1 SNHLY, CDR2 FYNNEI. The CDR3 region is CASSVSRAENTGELFF. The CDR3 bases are TGTGCCAGCAGTGTATCCAGGGCCGAGAACACCGGGGAGCTGTTTTTT. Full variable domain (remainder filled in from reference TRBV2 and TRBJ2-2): EPEVTQTPSHQVTQMGQEVILRCVPISNHLYFYWYRQILGQKVEFLVSFYNNEISEKSEIFDDQFSVERPDGSNFTLKIRSTKLEDSAMYFCASSVSRAENTGELFFGEGSRLTVL.

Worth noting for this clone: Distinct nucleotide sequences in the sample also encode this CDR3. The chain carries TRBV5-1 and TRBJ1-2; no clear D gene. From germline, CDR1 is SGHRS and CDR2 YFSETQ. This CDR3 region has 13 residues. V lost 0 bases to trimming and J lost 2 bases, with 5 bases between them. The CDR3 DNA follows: TGCGCCAGCAGCTTGGCGGGGAACTATGGCTACACCTTC. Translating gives CASSLAGNYGYTF.

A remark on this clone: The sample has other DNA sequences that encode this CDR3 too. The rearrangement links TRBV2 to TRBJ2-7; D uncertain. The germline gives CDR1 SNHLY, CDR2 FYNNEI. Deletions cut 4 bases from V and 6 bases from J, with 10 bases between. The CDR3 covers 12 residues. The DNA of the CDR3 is TGTGCCAGCAGTGTTCTGGGTACCGAGCAGTACTTC. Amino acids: CASSVLGTEQYF.

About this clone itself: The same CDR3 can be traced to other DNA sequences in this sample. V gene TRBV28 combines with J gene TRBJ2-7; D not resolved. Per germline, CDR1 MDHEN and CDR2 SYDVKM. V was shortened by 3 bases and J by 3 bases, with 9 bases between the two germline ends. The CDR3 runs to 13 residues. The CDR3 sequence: CASSFRSYYEQYF. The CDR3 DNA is TGTGCCAGCAGTTTTCGATCTTACTACGAGCAGTACTTC.

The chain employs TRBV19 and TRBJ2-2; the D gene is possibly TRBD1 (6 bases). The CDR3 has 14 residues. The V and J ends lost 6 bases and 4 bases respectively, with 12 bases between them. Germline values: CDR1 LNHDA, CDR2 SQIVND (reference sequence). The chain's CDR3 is CASREQGGTGELFF. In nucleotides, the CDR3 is TGTGCCAGTAGGGAACAGGGCGGCACCGGGGAGCTGTTTTTT.

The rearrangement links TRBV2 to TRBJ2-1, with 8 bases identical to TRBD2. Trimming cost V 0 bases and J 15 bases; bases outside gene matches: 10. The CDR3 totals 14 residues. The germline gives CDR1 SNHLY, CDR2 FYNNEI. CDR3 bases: TGTGCCAGCAGTGAAGCGAAGGCGGGAGGTACTCGGTTCTTC. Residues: CASSEAKAGGTRFF.